These T cell receptor beta chains were read from a single sample in a study of shared clonotypes between healthy human individuals. Libraries were prepared by immunoSEQ multiplex PCR; TCRdb keeps only in-frame clonotypes and omits some of them. The sample includes roughly 1,500,000 clones, just under 99% seen only once; the top ten take 0.36%. What was sequenced was naive CD4+ T cells sorted from blood. The receptor source for this set is a man under 40 in good health. Both conserved end residues are part of each CDR3. The D gene is left open where the match is weak. Clone size is given for some rows only: seen once, a few or many times, or a class if the clone is expanded.

clone size: NA; J gene: TRBJ2-1; V gene: TRBV14; D gene: NA; CDR3 DNA: TGTGCCAGCAGCCAATTGTCCCAAGGTGGTGAGCAGTTCTTC; CDR3 protein: CASSQLSQGGEQFF
clone size: NA; J gene: TRBJ2-1; V gene: TRBV5-1; D gene: TRBD2; CDR3 DNA: TGCGCCAGCAGCGGACTAGCGGGTGTCGACAATGAGCAGTTCTTC; CDR3 protein: CASSGLAGVDNEQFF
clone size: NA; J gene: TRBJ2-7; V gene: TRBV28; D gene: TRBD1; CDR3 DNA: TGTGCCAGCAGTTCCGACAGGGACGAGCAGTACTTC; CDR3 protein: CASSSDRDEQYF
clone size: NA; J gene: TRBJ1-3; V gene: TRBV6-6; D gene: TRBD1; CDR3 DNA: TGTGCCAGCACCCGGGACAGAACTGGAAACACCATATATTTT; CDR3 protein: CASTRDRTGNTIYF
clone size: NA; J gene: TRBJ1-5; V gene: TRBV18; D gene: NA; CDR3 DNA: TGTGCCAGCTCACCACTCGGGGGGCGACGGCAGCATTTT; CDR3 protein: CASSPLGGRRQHF
clone size: NA; J gene: TRBJ2-7; V gene: TRBV4-1; D gene: TRBD2; CDR3 DNA: TGCGCCAGCAGCCCCAGTCTAGCGGGGGTCACCTACGAGCAGTACTTC; CDR3 protein: CASSPSLAGVTYEQYF
clone size: NA; J gene: TRBJ2-6; V gene: TRBV19; D gene: TRBD1; CDR3 DNA: TGTGCCAGTAGTATAGATCAGGGGGCTGTTTCTGGGGCCAACGTCCTGACTTTC; CDR3 protein: CASSIDQGAVSGANVLTF
clone size: NA; J gene: TRBJ2-3; V gene: TRBV4-1; D gene: TRBD2; CDR3 DNA: TGCGCCAGCAGCCAAGTCGGAGCGGGAGTAAGCACAGATACGCAGTATTTT; CDR3 protein: CASSQVGAGVSTDTQYF
clone size: NA; J gene: TRBJ2-1; V gene: TRBV5-5; D gene: TRBD1; CDR3 DNA: TGTGCCAGCAGCTTGGTAGGCAGGGGGAGTTCCTACAATGAGCAGTTCTTC; CDR3 protein: CASSLVGRGSSYNEQFF
clone size: NA; J gene: TRBJ2-1; V gene: TRBV18; D gene: TRBD2; CDR3 DNA: TGTGCCAGCTACGGGACTAGCGGGAGAACCCCACCATACAATGAGCAGTTCTTC; CDR3 protein: CASYGTSGRTPPYNEQFF
clone size: NA; J gene: TRBJ1-1; V gene: TRBV15; D gene: TRBD1; CDR3 DNA: TGTGCCACCAGCAGAGACAGGGGGGAAACTGAAGCTTTCTTT; CDR3 protein: CATSRDRGETEAFF
clone size: NA; J gene: TRBJ1-1; V gene: TRBV5-1; D gene: NA; CDR3 DNA: TGCGCCAGCAGCTCGGGGGACCAAAGCACTGAAGCTTTCTTT; CDR3 protein: CASSSGDQSTEAFF
clone size: NA; J gene: TRBJ2-4; V gene: TRBV9; D gene: NA; CDR3 DNA: TGTGCCAGCAGCGTAGCTTCCAGGGCAGACATTCAGTACTTC; CDR3 protein: CASSVASRADIQYF
clone size: NA; J gene: TRBJ2-1; V gene: TRBV5-1; D gene: TRBD2; CDR3 DNA: TGCGCCAGCAGCTTGCGGAGGGGACTAGTCTACAATGAGCAGTTCTTC; CDR3 protein: CASSLRRGLVYNEQFF
clone size: NA; J gene: TRBJ2-7; V gene: TRBV28; D gene: NA; CDR3 DNA: TGTGCCAGCAGTTTATGGGCGGGCCAAGGGAAGGTCGAGCAGTACTTC; CDR3 protein: CASSLWAGQGKVEQYF
clone size: NA; J gene: TRBJ1-1; V gene: TRBV29-1; D gene: TRBD1; CDR3 DNA: TGCAGCGTGCTCCCGGGACAGGGTATCGCTGAAGCTTTCTTT; CDR3 protein: CSVLPGQGIAEAFF
clone size: once; J gene: TRBJ1-1; V gene: TRBV2; D gene: NA; CDR3 DNA: TGTGCCAGCGGGGCGGAGCTTGAAGCTTTCTTT; CDR3 protein: CASGAELEAFF
clone size: NA; J gene: TRBJ2-7; V gene: TRBV7-2; D gene: NA; CDR3 DNA: TGTGCCAGCAGCTTAGGAGGGACCCTTCCCCCCTACGAGCAGTACTTC; CDR3 protein: CASSLGGTLPPYEQYF
clone size: once; J gene: TRBJ2-1; V gene: TRBV6-5; D gene: TRBD1; CDR3 DNA: TGTGCCAGCAGTTACAATAGGGACAGCCGTAACAATGAGCAGTTCTTC; CDR3 protein: CASSYNRDSRNNEQFF
clone size: NA; J gene: TRBJ1-5; V gene: TRBV1; D gene: NA; CDR3 DNA: TGCACCAGCAGCCACAGACAGGGCGGTCAGCCCCAGCATTTT; CDR3 protein: CTSSHRQGGQPQHF
clone size: NA; J gene: TRBJ2-7; V gene: TRBV18; D gene: NA; CDR3 DNA: TGTGCCAGCTCACCAGGGGCTCACTACGAGCAGTACTTC; CDR3 protein: CASSPGAHYEQYF
clone size: NA; J gene: TRBJ2-3; V gene: TRBV9; D gene: TRBD2; CDR3 DNA: TGTGCCAGCAGCGCTAACCCGGGACTAGCGGGACATACGCAGTATTTT; CDR3 protein: CASSANPGLAGHTQYF
clone size: NA; J gene: TRBJ1-2; V gene: TRBV28; D gene: TRBD1; CDR3 DNA: TGTGCCAGCAGTTTAGGGACAGGGCAGGGCTACACCTTC; CDR3 protein: CASSLGTGQGYTF
clone size: NA; J gene: TRBJ1-5; V gene: TRBV30; D gene: NA; CDR3 DNA: TGTGCCTGGAGTGAGGACAGTTATCAGCCCCAGCATTTT; CDR3 protein: CAWSEDSYQPQHF
clone size: NA; J gene: TRBJ1-1; V gene: TRBV10-3; D gene: TRBD1; CDR3 DNA: TGTGCCATCATGACAGGGACGGGGAACACTGAAGCTTTCTTT; CDR3 protein: CAIMTGTGNTEAFF
clone size: NA; J gene: TRBJ1-2; V gene: TRBV19; D gene: NA; CDR3 DNA: TGTGCCAGTAGTTTCCTCCGGACAGCCCAGCCCTATGGCTACACCTTC; CDR3 protein: CASSFLRTAQPYGYTF
clone size: once; J gene: TRBJ2-3; V gene: TRBV5-1; D gene: TRBD2; CDR3 DNA: TGCGCCAGCAGCACCCGACTAGCGGGAACTAGCACAGATACGCAGTATTTT; CDR3 protein: CASSTRLAGTSTDTQYF
clone size: NA; J gene: TRBJ2-1; V gene: TRBV4-3; D gene: TRBD2; CDR3 DNA: TGCGCCAGCAGCCGAACGGTTCTACTAGCGGGAGGTAATGAGCAGTTCTTC; CDR3 protein: CASSRTVLLAGGNEQFF
clone size: NA; J gene: TRBJ1-2; V gene: TRBV7-8; D gene: NA; CDR3 DNA: TGTGCCAGCAGCTTAGACGGGACCGCTTTGGGCTACACCTTC; CDR3 protein: CASSLDGTALGYTF
clone size: NA; J gene: TRBJ2-7; V gene: TRBV19; D gene: NA; CDR3 DNA: TGTGCCAGTAGTATAGACAGGGTTGGCGAGCAGTACTTC; CDR3 protein: CASSIDRVGEQYF
clone size: once; J gene: TRBJ2-5; V gene: TRBV28; D gene: NA; CDR3 DNA: TGTGCCAGCATCTGGGGGGCCACCAGTGGGGAGACCCAGTACTTC; CDR3 protein: CASIWGATSGETQYF
clone size: NA; J gene: TRBJ2-5; V gene: TRBV29-1; D gene: NA; CDR3 DNA: TGCAGCGTTGATAGGAACCAAGAGACCCAGTACTTC; CDR3 protein: CSVDRNQETQYF
clone size: NA; J gene: TRBJ2-7; V gene: TRBV4-2; D gene: TRBD2; CDR3 DNA: TGTGCCAGCAGCCAAGGACTAGCGGGAGAGAACGAGCAGTACTTC; CDR3 protein: CASSQGLAGENEQYF
clone size: NA; J gene: TRBJ2-1; V gene: TRBV27; D gene: NA; CDR3 DNA: TGTGCCAGCAGTTTATTGATAGATACTGAGCAGTTCTTC; CDR3 protein: CASSLLIDTEQFF
clone size: once; J gene: TRBJ2-5; V gene: TRBV4-2; D gene: TRBD2; CDR3 DNA: TGTGCCAGCAGCCGTACTAGCGGGAGTAAAGAGACCCAGTACTTC; CDR3 protein: CASSRTSGSKETQYF
clone size: NA; J gene: TRBJ2-7; V gene: TRBV9; D gene: NA; CDR3 DNA: TGTGCCAGCAGCCTAGGATTGCCGGGGGAGCAGTACTTC; CDR3 protein: CASSLGLPGEQYF
clone size: NA; J gene: TRBJ2-3; V gene: TRBV13; D gene: NA; CDR3 DNA: TGTGCCAGCAGCCCACAGGAAACCGTTACGCAGTATTTT; CDR3 protein: CASSPQETVTQYF
clone size: NA; J gene: TRBJ2-7; V gene: TRBV18; D gene: NA; CDR3 DNA: TGTGCCAGCTCACCACCCGTAGGGGGATCCTACGAGCAGTACTTC; CDR3 protein: CASSPPVGGSYEQYF
clone size: NA; J gene: TRBJ2-5; V gene: TRBV27; D gene: NA; CDR3 DNA: TGTGCCAGCAGTAGGTTAGGCGTCCAAGAGACCCAGTACTTC; CDR3 protein: CASSRLGVQETQYF
clone size: NA; J gene: TRBJ2-6; V gene: TRBV10-1; D gene: NA; CDR3 DNA: TGCGCCAGCAGTGCCTCTGGGGCCAACGTCCTGACTTTC; CDR3 protein: CASSASGANVLTF
clone size: NA; J gene: TRBJ2-7; V gene: TRBV9; D gene: TRBD1; CDR3 DNA: TGTGCCAGCAGCGGACAGGGGGCCCACGAGCAGTACTTC; CDR3 protein: CASSGQGAHEQYF
clone size: NA; J gene: TRBJ1-1; V gene: TRBV29-1; D gene: NA; CDR3 DNA: TGCAGCGACGGAGGTAGGGATAACACTGAAGCTTTCTTT; CDR3 protein: CSDGGRDNTEAFF
clone size: NA; J gene: TRBJ1-4; V gene: TRBV9; D gene: NA; CDR3 DNA: TGTGCCAGCAGCGTAGATGGAGATGAAAAACTGTTTTTT; CDR3 protein: CASSVDGDEKLFF
clone size: NA; J gene: TRBJ1-1; V gene: TRBV5-4; D gene: TRBD1; CDR3 DNA: TGTGCCAGCAGTCCCCCGGGACAGGGGTCCATGAACACTGAAGCTTTCTTT; CDR3 protein: CASSPPGQGSMNTEAFF
clone size: NA; J gene: TRBJ1-1; V gene: TRBV6-5; D gene: NA; CDR3 DNA: TGTGCCAGCAGTTACACTGTGAACACTGAAGCTTTCTTT; CDR3 protein: CASSYTVNTEAFF
clone size: NA; J gene: TRBJ2-1; V gene: TRBV7-9; D gene: NA; CDR3 DNA: TGTGCCAGCAGCTTACAGGGAATTTACAATGAGCAGTTCTTC; CDR3 protein: CASSLQGIYNEQFF
clone size: once; J gene: TRBJ2-1; V gene: TRBV5-1; D gene: NA; CDR3 DNA: TGCGCCAGCAGCTTGCGGGATCTCCGTTACAATGAGCAGTTCTTC; CDR3 protein: CASSLRDLRYNEQFF
clone size: NA; J gene: TRBJ1-1; V gene: TRBV15; D gene: NA; CDR3 DNA: TGTGCCACCGCACGAAGCCTTGGACAGCTCACTGAAGCTTTCTTT; CDR3 protein: CATARSLGQLTEAFF
clone size: NA; J gene: TRBJ1-2; V gene: TRBV5-4; D gene: NA; CDR3 DNA: TGTGCCAGCAGCTCTCCTGGGGTGGATGGCTACACCTTC; CDR3 protein: CASSSPGVDGYTF
clone size: NA; J gene: TRBJ2-1; V gene: TRBV7-8; D gene: TRBD2; CDR3 DNA: TGTGCCAGCAGCTTCCCCCCCTGGACTAGCGGAAATGAGCAGTTCTTC; CDR3 protein: CASSFPPWTSGNEQFF
clone size: NA; J gene: TRBJ2-1; V gene: TRBV29-1; D gene: TRBD2; CDR3 DNA: TGCAGCGTTGGACTAGCGGTCTACAATGAGCAGTTCTTC; CDR3 protein: CSVGLAVYNEQFF
clone size: NA; J gene: TRBJ2-1; V gene: TRBV7-2; D gene: TRBD2; CDR3 DNA: TGTGCCAGCAGCTTACAGGCTAGCGGGAGACTTTACAATGAGCAGTTCTTC; CDR3 protein: CASSLQASGRLYNEQFF
clone size: NA; J gene: TRBJ2-7; V gene: TRBV10-3; D gene: NA; CDR3 DNA: TGTGCCATCAGTGGCCGGAGCTCCTACGAGCAGTACTTC; CDR3 protein: CAISGRSSYEQYF